The 29 T cell receptor beta chains given below trace back to one sample, sequenced in a study of T cells in Graves' hyperthyroidism and ophthalmopathy. Amplified regions were TCR beta CDR3 sequences from RNA transcripts. The HTBI primer set served for first-round RT-PCR of the TCR CDR3. TCRdb independently ran MiXCR on the multiplex PCR reads; one entry per CDR3 protein. This repertoire shows some 300,000 distinct CDR3 sequences, around 20% found once; its top ten account for roughly 40%. Sequencing was performed on blood. These receptors were taken from a man between 50 and 59 years old with Graves' ophthalmopathy.

The chain has TRBV12-3 or TRBV12-4 and TRBJ1-2, with D unresolved. V was pared by 3 bases and J by 7 bases, with 12 bases between. The CDR3 extends over 13 amino acids. CDR3 region: CASSFSGPGGYTF. CDR3 sequence (DNA): TGTGCCAGCAGTTTTAGTGGCCCGGGTGGCTACACCTTC.

This clonotype was found once. V usage is TRBV20-1 and J usage is TRBJ2-1, with 10 nucleotides matching TRBD2. The CDR3 is 15 amino acids. Trimming cost V 8 bases and J 9 bases; bases outside gene matches: 16. The germline CDR1 and CDR2 sequences are DFQATT and SNEGSKA (reference sequence). The CDR3 loop is CSSNRGSGRAIEQFF. In DNA form, the CDR3 reads TGCAGTTCCAACCGGGGGAGCGGGAGGGCCATTGAGCAGTTCTTC.

There are a few counts of this clonotype. The chain employs TRBV11-2 and TRBJ2-5; D possibly corresponds to TRBD2 (6 bases). Germline CDR1 is SGHAT and CDR2 is FQNNGV. This CDR3 region has 12 residues. The germline V and J ends were trimmed by 4 bases and 9 bases, with 12 bases remaining between them. The CDR3 sequence is CASSSPGGAQYF. The CDR3 DNA reads as TGTGCCAGCAGCTCCCCCGGGGGTGCCCAGTACTTC.

This clonotype appeared many times. The V call is TRBV20-1, the J call TRBJ2-7; D gene ambiguous. The CDR3 contains 11 residues. Per the germline V gene, CDR1 is DFQATT and CDR2 is SNEGSKA (reference sequence). V lost 0 bases and J lost 7, with 7 bases in between. The CDR3 reads CSAREDGEQYF. In DNA, the CDR3 is TGCAGTGCTAGAGAGGACGGAGAGCAGTACTTC.

Ten or more counts support this clonotype. The chain links TRBV11-2 to TRBJ2-1; a weak D match, TRBD1 (6 bases). Germline-derived CDR1 and CDR2 are SGHAT and FQNNGV. Trimming took 2 bases from V and 6 from J, leaving 14 bases between them. The CDR3 spans 15 residues. The CDR3 spells CASSLMQGFFNEQFF. As DNA, the CDR3 is TGTGCCAGCAGCTTAATGCAGGGGTTTTTCAATGAGCAGTTCTTC.

This clonotype has more than one count but fewer than ten. This chain joins TRBV7-9 and TRBJ2-7; D not certain. This CDR3 spans 16 amino acids. CDR1 and CDR2 from the germline V gene are SEHNR and FQNEAQ (reference sequence). Trimming removed 1 base at V and 0 bases at J, with 13 bases between. The CDR3 DNA is TGTGCCAGCAGCTTAGGAGAACAGTCACTCTCCTACGAGCAGTACTTC. Translating gives CASSLGEQSLSYEQYF.

The sample holds many counts of this clonotype. The chain is built from TRBV20-1 and TRBJ1-6; 12 positions agree with TRBD1. V dropped 8 bases and J dropped 10; count of bases not matched to a gene: 9. Germline V CDR1 and CDR2: DFQATT, SNEGSKA (reference sequence). The CDR3 consists of 14 residues. Written as DNA, the CDR3 is TGCAGTCCTTCCGGGACAGGGGGCCGGTCACCCCTCCACTTT. This codes for CSPSGTGGRSPLHF.

This sequence joins TRBV7-9 and TRBJ2-5; 13 bases are a match to TRBD2. The ends lost 3 bases at V and 4 bases at J; junction bases unmatched: 2. Looked up from germline, CDR1 is SEHNR and CDR2 is FQNEAQ (reference sequence). This CDR3 is 15 amino acids long. The DNA of the CDR3 is TGTGCCAGCAGCTTCGGGACTAGCGGGGTAGAGACCCAGTACTTC. The encoded protein is CASSFGTSGVETQYF.

Ten or more counts support this clonotype. CDR3 in DNA: TGTGCCAGCAGCACAGGGGTGGGGGCCAACGTCCTGACTTTC. Protein: CASSTGVGANVLTF. The chain joins TRBV11-2 to TRBJ2-6, with TRBD1 identical over 7 bases. The germline CDR1 and CDR2 sequences are SGHAT and FQNNGV. This CDR3 contains 14 residues. The V segment lost 5 bases and the J segment 4 bases; nucleotides outside the gene matches: 2.

In this sample, this clonotype turned up a few times. The V call is TRBV5-1, the J call TRBJ2-5; no firm D call. The CDR3 extends over 14 amino acids. Germline V lookup: CDR1 SGHRS, CDR2 YFSETQ. V was clipped by 0 bases and J by 5 bases, with 11 bases between them. The CDR3 DNA sequence: TGCGCCAGCAGCTTGGACATTAGCACGGAGACCCAGTACTTC. Translated, it gives CASSLDISTETQYF.

The chain links TRBV12-3 or TRBV12-4 to TRBJ2-3; no definite D call. The CDR3 spans 14 residues. Deletions cut 6 bases from V and 0 bases from J, with 10 bases between. Here the CDR3 reads CASSSQTSTDTQYF. The DNA of the CDR3 is TGTGCCAGCAGCTCACAGACTAGCACAGATACGCAGTATTTT.

V gene TRBV7-9 combines with J gene TRBJ1-5, with unresolved D. The ends were cut back, 1 base at V and 1 base at J, with 17 bases in the middle. CDR1 and CDR2 from the germline V gene are SEHNR and FQNEAQ (reference sequence). The CDR3 is 18 amino acids. The CDR3 DNA follows: TGTGCCAGCAGCTTAGGTGAAGCGGGATGGGTCAGCAATCAGCCCCAGCATTTT. Protein sequence: CASSLGEAGWVSNQPQHF.

The chain has TRBV12-3 or TRBV12-4 and TRBJ2-2; maybe TRBD2 (6 bases). There are 14 residues in the CDR3. V was shortened by 7 bases and J by 2 bases, with 11 bases between the two germline ends. CDR3 sequence reads: CASTLGGNTGELFF. CDR3 nucleotides: TGTGCCAGCACCTTGGGGGGAAACACCGGGGAGCTGTTTTTT.

In regard to this clonotype: An end of the junction does not agree with germline; a read error may underlie this. This sequence joins TRBV28 and TRBJ2-3, with 7 nucleotides matching TRBD2. This CDR3 spans 12 amino acids. CDR1 and CDR2 (germline): MDHEN, SYDVKM. The CDR3: CATGLVVGTQCF. CDR3 DNA sequence: TGTGCCACTGGACTAGTCGTGGGGACGCAGTGTTTT.

CDR3 nucleotides: TGTGCCAGCAGTTTATTCGGGGGGGGACAGGGTTGGAATAGCAATCAGCCCCAGCATTTT. This translates into CASSLFGGGQGWNSNQPQHF. V and J are TRBV28 and TRBJ1-5; TRBD1 agrees at 9 bases. Germline CDR1 is MDHEN and CDR2 is SYDVKM. This CDR3 is 20 amino acids long. Trimming cost V 1 base and J 0 bases; bases outside gene matches: 13.

V gene TRBV7-9 combines with J gene TRBJ2-7; maybe TRBD1 (5 bases). The germline gives CDR1 SEHNR, CDR2 FQNEAQ (reference sequence). The CDR3 runs 14 residues. The ends were cut back, 5 bases at V and 2 bases at J, with 13 bases in the middle. The CDR3 reads CASSQTDTTYEQYF. CDR3 nucleotide sequence: TGTGCCAGCAGCCAAACGGACACAACCTACGAGCAGTACTTC.

This clonotype was counted many times. The V and J genes are TRBV5-1 and TRBJ2-7; tentative D call: TRBD2 (6 bases). CDR3 length: 14 residues. Looked up from germline, CDR1 is SGHRS and CDR2 is YFSETQ. V shed 0 bases and J shed 5 bases, with 12 bases lying between them. The CDR3 nucleotides are TGCGCCAGCAGCTTGGCTCCCGGAGGGGACGAGCAGTACTTC. It encodes CASSLAPGGDEQYF.

This clonotype turned up a few times. This chain connects TRBV5-1 to TRBJ1-4, with a tentative D call TRBD1 (6 bases). V lost 2 bases and J 0 bases, leaving 11 bases between the germline ends. This CDR3 has 16 residues. Germline V gives CDR1 SGHRS, CDR2 YFSETQ. The CDR3 bases are TGCGCCAGCAGCTTAAAGGGGGGGGCAACTAATGAAAAACTGTTTTTT. Protein sequence: CASSLKGGATNEKLFF.

This rearrangement joins TRBV6-5 to TRBJ1-1; possibly TRBD1 for D (6 bases). The V end was cut by 7 bases, the J end by 1 base, with 16 bases between. Germline-derived CDR1 and CDR2 are MNHEY and SVGAGI. This CDR3 contains 15 residues. The CDR3 loop is CASKLEGQTNTEAFF. As DNA, the CDR3 is TGTGCCAGCAAGTTGGAAGGACAGACGAACACTGAAGCTTTCTTT.

This clonotype has at least ten counts. The chain is built from TRBV11-1 and TRBJ2-7; D might be TRBD1 (5 bases). V gave up 5 bases and J gave up 2 bases, with 25 bases separating them. The CDR3 has 18 amino acids. From germline, CDR1 is SGHAT and CDR2 FQDESV (reference sequence). As DNA, the CDR3 is TGTGCCAGCAGCCTAACCACCACGGGCAGGGTTTCGCCCTACGAGCAGTACTTC. This translates into CASSLTTTGRVSPYEQYF.

In this sample, this clonotype turned up many times. A much larger clonotype is one base distant, so this may be a read error. V and J are TRBV30 and TRBJ1-2; D might be TRBD1 (5 bases). With 2 bases removed from V and 5 bases from J, the gap between germline ends came to 6 bases. This CDR3 comprises 11 residues. Per the germline V gene, CDR1 is GTSNPN and CDR2 is SVGIG (reference sequence). The DNA of the CDR3 is TGTGCCTGGAGTCGGGGGTATGGCTACACCTTC. Its protein is CAWSRGYGYTF.

This chain connects TRBV12-3 or TRBV12-4 to TRBJ2-5, with D unclear. The V end lost 4 bases, the J end lost 0 bases, and 12 bases lay between the germline ends. The CDR3 is made up of 15 amino acids. CDR3 region: CASSSPHGYQETQYF. For the CDR3, the DNA is TGTGCCAGCAGTTCCCCCCACGGGTACCAAGAGACCCAGTACTTC.

The sample holds many counts of this clonotype. The chain links TRBV12-3 or TRBV12-4 to TRBJ2-7, with TRBD2 identical over 8 bases. Losses at the gene ends were 2 bases for V and 6 bases for J; bases not matched to a gene: 3. The CDR3 length is 13 residues. The CDR3 region is CASSLRTSSEQYF. In DNA, the CDR3 is TGTGCCAGCAGTTTAAGGACTAGCAGCGAGCAGTACTTC.

The chain joins TRBV24-1 to TRBJ2-5; D tentatively reads TRBD1 or TRBD2 (6 bases each). Germline loops: CDR1 KGHDR, CDR2 SFDVKD. The CDR3 has 15 residues. Trimming stripped 5 bases from V and 6 bases from J, with 18 bases between. The CDR3 protein is CATSVGGDSMKTQYF. In DNA, the CDR3 is TGTGCCACCAGTGTGGGGGGCGACTCAATGAAGACCCAGTACTTC.

This clonotype has more than one count but fewer than ten. V usage is TRBV5-1 and J usage is TRBJ2-5; no clear D gene. From germline, CDR1 is SGHRS and CDR2 YFSETQ. V shed 2 bases and J shed 5 bases, with 10 bases lying between them. This CDR3 is built from 13 residues. The CDR3 is CASSFGLRETQYF. Written as DNA, the CDR3 is TGCGCCAGCAGCTTCGGGCTGAGGGAGACCCAGTACTTC.

V gene TRBV6-2 or TRBV6-3 combines with J gene TRBJ2-7, with D perhaps matching TRBD1 (5 bases). This CDR3 has 14 amino acids. Germline assignment: CDR1 MNHEY and CDR2 SVGEGT. V lost 7 bases and J 4 bases, leaving 17 bases between the germline ends. CDR3 loop: CASTPWGQTYEQYF. Written as DNA, the CDR3 is TGTGCCAGCACCCCCTGGGGCCAGACTTACGAGCAGTACTTC.

This clonotype was detected only once. The rearrangement joins TRBV19 to TRBJ2-7, with TRBD2 identical over 8 bases. CDR3 length equals 16 residues. Germline V gives CDR1 LNHDA, CDR2 SQIVND (reference sequence). J lost 2 bases, V lost 1 base, and 7 bases had no gene match. CDR3 loop: CASSIGTGGRAYEQYF. The CDR3 bases are TGTGCCAGTAGTATAGGGACGGGAGGGAGGGCCTACGAGCAGTACTTC. The whole variable domain, remainder taken from reference TRBV19 and TRBJ2-7, is DGGITQSPKYLFRKEGQNVTLSCEQNLNHDAMYWYRQDPGQGLRLIYYSQIVNDFQKGDIAEGYSVSREKKESFPLTVTSAQKNPTAFYLCASSIGTGGRAYEQYFGPGTRLTVT.

This clonotype was seen a few times. The chain has TRBV20-1 and TRBJ2-3; TRBD2 might be the D (6 bases). The CDR3 runs 15 residues. The germline V gene encodes CDR1 DFQATT and CDR2 SNEGSKA (reference sequence). V was shortened by 6 bases and J by 7 bases, with 23 bases between the two germline ends. The CDR3 sequence: CSAPPGSGPTNTQYF. CDR3 sequence (DNA): TGCAGTGCGCCCCCGGGGAGCGGGCCTACCAATACGCAGTATTTT.

This clonotype was seen many times. V and J are TRBV11-2 and TRBJ2-7; D is unclear. The CDR3 spans 15 residues. Germline V CDR1 and CDR2: SGHAT, FQNNGV. The V end lost 0 bases, the J end lost 0 bases, and 9 bases lay between the germline ends. This chain's CDR3 is CASSLEPQLSYEQYF. The CDR3 DNA reads as TGTGCCAGCAGCTTAGAGCCGCAGCTCTCCTACGAGCAGTACTTC.